The 20 T cell receptor beta chains in this list originate from one sample, sequenced in a study of beta chain features in type 1 diabetes. Expressed TCRB transcripts were sequenced, since all the RNA that had been isolated was reverse transcribed. Generated by immunoSEQ multiplex PCR, the TCRdb table keeps only in-frame clones and is missing some. Of 250,000 to 400,000 clones listed, 14% are singletons. The specimen was central memory CD4+ T cells from blood. Source of these receptors: a man aged 30 to 45 in good health.

This clone has more than one count but fewer than ten. The chain is built from TRBV7-7 and TRBJ2-5; TRBD2 agrees at 10 bases. CDR1 SSHAT and CDR2 FNYEAQ come from the germline V gene (reference sequence). With V trimmed by 5 bases and J by 2 bases, 5 bases remained unmatched. The CDR3 consists of 15 residues. The CDR3 DNA follows: TGTGCCAGCAGCGCCGGGACTAGCGAACAAGAGACCCAGTACTTC. It specifies CASSAGTSEQETQYF.

This clone was picked up a small number of times. V is TRBV18 and J is TRBJ1-5; a possible D gene is TRBD1 (5 bases). CDR1 KGHSH and CDR2 LQKENI come from the germline V gene. CDR3 length: 16 residues. Between the trimmed V and J ends, which lost 0 bases and 2 bases, there was a span of 11 bases. The CDR3 reads CASSPPGQGGNQPQHF. For the CDR3, the DNA is TGTGCCAGCTCACCACCGGGGCAGGGTGGCAATCAGCCCCAGCATTTT.

This clone was observed a handful of times. J is TRBJ1-5 and V is TRBV5-5, with TRBD1 matching 9 bases. The junction had 4 bases not matched to a gene; V was cut back by 4 bases and J by 5 bases. Per the germline V gene, CDR1 is SGHKS and CDR2 is YYEKEE (reference sequence). The CDR3 loop spans 14 amino acids. In DNA form, the CDR3 reads TGTGCCAGCAGCCGAACAGGGGGCTATCAGCCCCAGCATTTT. Translated, it gives CASSRTGGYQPQHF.

This clone has a handful of counts. The genes are TRBV5-6 and TRBJ2-3, with D hard to call. The CDR3 runs 12 residues. Germline CDR1 is SGHDT and CDR2 is YYEEEE. Between the trimmed V and J ends, which lost 2 bases and 6 bases, there was a span of 7 bases. The CDR3 loop reads CASSLYWDTQYF. The CDR3 bases are TGTGCCAGCAGCTTATACTGGGATACGCAGTATTTT.

Written as DNA, the CDR3 is TGTGCCAGCAGCTCTGGGGGGGGAAGTTATGAAAAACTGTTTTTT. It specifies CASSSGGGSYEKLFF. V and J are TRBV4-2 and TRBJ1-4, with a tentative D call TRBD1 (5 bases). V shed 5 bases and J shed 6 bases, with 16 bases lying between them. The CDR3 runs 15 residues. The germline V gene encodes CDR1 LGHNA and CDR2 YNFKEQ.

V is TRBV6-5 and J is TRBJ1-2; the D is unclear. Trimming took off 2 bases at V and 3 bases at J, with 10 bases between the two ends. Per germline, CDR1 MNHEY and CDR2 SVGAGI. The CDR3 runs 14 residues. CDR3 nucleotides: TGTGCCAGCAGTTACGGTCGAAGACACTATGGCTACACCTTC. It codes for CASSYGRRHYGYTF.

For this clone: The junction departs from germline at one end; a sequencing error may be responsible. The chain joins TRBV2 to TRBJ2-1, with 9 positions matching TRBD2. CDR1 and CDR2 from the germline V gene are SNHLY and FYNNEI. The CDR3 length is 12 residues. This CDR3 reads CASRLLAGHDIF. The CDR3 DNA follows: TGTGCCAGCCGCCTCCTAGCGGGACACGATATCTTC.

This clone was recorded once. The V gene is TRBV11-2, the J gene TRBJ1-1, with no clear D. The CDR3 has 14 residues. Germline V gene lookup returns CDR1 SGHAT and CDR2 FQNNGV. V was pared by 5 bases and J by 4 bases, with 14 bases between. The CDR3 here is CASSPKGQRTEAFF. The CDR3, as DNA: TGTGCCAGCAGCCCGAAAGGGCAGCGCACTGAAGCTTTCTTT.

The chain recombines TRBV7-9 with TRBJ2-1, with a weak D call TRBD2 (5 bases). Trimming left V 5 bases short and J 0 bases short, with 11 bases between. The CDR3 runs 15 residues. The germline V gene encodes CDR1 SEHNR and CDR2 FQNEAQ (reference sequence). The CDR3 spells CASSRPGSSYNEQFF. DNA for the CDR3: TGTGCCAGCAGCCGACCGGGAAGCTCCTACAATGAGCAGTTCTTC.

This chain uses TRBV7-8 with TRBJ1-2; D is ambiguous. The CDR3 runs to 16 residues. Deletions cut 1 base from V and 0 bases from J, with 12 bases between. Looked up from germline, CDR1 is SGHVS and CDR2 is FQNEAQ. The CDR3 DNA is TGTGCCAGCAGCTTAGGGCAGAAAGTCACTAACTATGGCTACACCTTC. As protein: CASSLGQKVTNYGYTF.

V usage is TRBV7-8 and J usage is TRBJ2-1; 9 nucleotides line up with TRBD2. Germline CDR1 and CDR2: SGHVS and FQNEAQ. The CDR3 is made up of 17 amino acids. After removal of 1 base from V and 4 bases from J, the junction contained 8 bases not matched to a gene. The CDR3 loop is CASSLVLAGVGYNEQFF. The CDR3, as DNA: TGTGCCAGCAGCTTAGTTTTAGCGGGAGTAGGATACAATGAGCAGTTCTTC.

This clone was picked up a small number of times. CDR3 protein: CASSQDRGAYEQYF. DNA of the CDR3: TGCGCCAGCAGCCAAGATCGGGGGGCCTACGAGCAGTACTTC. The V and J genes are TRBV4-3 and TRBJ2-7; 7 nucleotides match TRBD2. This CDR3 is 14 amino acids long. Germline values: CDR1 LGHNA, CDR2 YSLEER. The V gene end was trimmed by 0 bases and the J gene end by 2 bases; junction bases not matched to a gene: 1.

This clone has a handful of counts. This chain connects TRBV6-5 to TRBJ2-7; D unresolved. The germline V gene encodes CDR1 MNHEY and CDR2 SVGAGI. The CDR3 covers 13 residues. Trimming cost V 7 bases and J 0 bases, with 10 bases left between them. CDR3 amino acids: CASIGRSSYEQYF. Written as DNA, the CDR3 is TGTGCCAGCATAGGCAGGAGCTCCTACGAGCAGTACTTC.

This clone was seen a handful of times. The genes are TRBV7-3 and TRBJ1-1; no clear D gene. Trimming left V 0 bases short and J 0 bases short, with 5 bases between. The CDR3 spans 14 residues. Germline V gene lookup returns CDR1 SGHTA and CDR2 FQGTGA. The CDR3 loop reads CASSLTVLNTEAFF. The CDR3 DNA follows: TGTGCCAGCAGCTTAACAGTGTTGAACACTGAAGCTTTCTTT. The whole variable domain, filled in from reference TRBV7-3 and TRBJ1-1, reads GAGVSQTPSNKVTEKGKYVELRCDPISGHTALYWYRQSLGQGPEFLIYFQGTGAADDSGLPNDRFFAVRPEGSVSTLKIQRTERGDSAVYLCASSLTVLNTEAFFGQGTRLTVV.

This clone occurred a few times. The genes are TRBV6-6 and TRBJ1-2; weak D call: TRBD1 (6 bases). The V end lost 5 bases, the J end lost 8 bases, and 15 bases lay between the germline ends. CDR3 length equals 13 residues. CDR1 and CDR2 from the germline V gene are MNHNY and SVGAGI (reference sequence). The CDR3 reads CASSQTSGVGYTF. The CDR3 region has the DNA TGTGCCAGCAGTCAAACTTCAGGGGTAGGCTACACCTTC.

The V gene is TRBV11-1, the J gene TRBJ1-2; D is unresolved. The CDR3 loop spans 13 amino acids. The V end lost 3 bases, the J end lost 6 bases, and 11 bases lay between the germline ends. Looked up from germline, CDR1 is SGHAT and CDR2 is FQDESV (reference sequence). As DNA, the CDR3 is TGTGCCAGCAGCTTTATTACGGCGGATGGCTACACCTTC. Translation: CASSFITADGYTF.

The chain combines TRBV30 with TRBJ1-4; tentative D call: TRBD1 (6 bases). Per germline, CDR1 GTSNPN and CDR2 SVGIG (reference sequence). The V and J ends lost 6 bases and 12 bases respectively, with 23 bases between them. The CDR3 extends over 14 amino acids. The CDR3 reads CACPRGLQHEQLFF. CDR3 coding DNA: TGTGCCTGTCCGCGGGGGCTCCAACACGAACAACTGTTTTTT.

V and J are TRBV7-9 and TRBJ2-7; D gene uncertain. Germline V gives CDR1 SEHNR, CDR2 FQNEAQ (reference sequence). This CDR3 spans 14 amino acids. Trimming removed 1 base from V and 2 bases from J, with 9 bases in between. The CDR3 spells CASSLGAAAYEQYV. The CDR3, as DNA: TGTGCCAGCAGCTTAGGGGCAGCAGCCTACGAGCAGTACGTC.

Turning to this clone: This CDR3 is also generated by other DNA sequences in the sample. The rearrangement uses TRBV5-1 and TRBJ1-5, with TRBD1 as a possible D gene (6 bases). CDR1 is SGHRS, CDR2 YFSETQ, per germline. Trimming cost V 0 bases and J 4 bases, with 11 bases left between them. CDR3 length equals 15 residues. CDR3 sequence reads: CASSLAGDNNQPQHF. The CDR3 DNA sequence: TGCGCCAGCAGCTTGGCGGGGGACAATAATCAGCCCCAGCATTTT.

This clone was seen repeatedly, ten times or more. The chain carries TRBV11-2 and TRBJ2-1; TRBD1 matches 7 bases. The ends lost 2 bases at V and 3 bases at J; junction bases unmatched: 10. The germline gives CDR1 SGHAT, CDR2 FQNNGV. The CDR3 has 17 residues. The CDR3 is CASSLKGQQSFYNEQFF. In nucleotides, the CDR3 is TGTGCCAGCAGCTTAAAGGGACAGCAGTCATTCTACAATGAGCAGTTCTTC.